The 20 T cell receptor beta chains given below trace back to one sample, sequenced in a study of shared clonotypes between healthy human individuals. Repertoires were generated with immunoSEQ multiplex PCR, while TCRdb's copy carries only in-frame clones and drops some. Of hundreds of thousands of clones in the sample, approximately 96% were seen once. CD8 cells regarded as naive lacked CD45RO, were positively chosen for CCR7, and omitted terminally differentiated effector memory CD45RA+ cells. Sequencing used naive CD8+ T cells sorted from blood. These receptors all stem from a woman aged 25 to 39 in good health.

This clone showed up just once. The chain joins TRBV11-2 to TRBJ2-5; TRBD1 is a possible D gene (5 bases). This CDR3 has 18 amino acids. V shed 0 bases and J shed 0 bases, with 17 bases lying between them. Germline CDR1 reads SGHAT; CDR2 reads FQNNGV. CDR3 sequence reads: CASSLEGAGLAHQETQYF. In nucleotides, the CDR3 is TGTGCCAGCAGCTTAGAAGGGGCCGGCCTGGCCCACCAAGAGACCCAGTACTTC.

This sequence joins TRBV11-3 and TRBJ2-5; D possibly corresponds to TRBD2 (5 bases). V was pared by 5 bases and J by 5 bases, with 9 bases between. Germline CDR1 reads SGHNT; CDR2 reads YENEEA. The CDR3 totals 12 residues. The CDR3 loop is CASSEGWETQYF. CDR3 sequence (DNA): TGTGCCAGCAGCGAGGGATGGGAGACCCAGTACTTC. Based on the CDR3 plus reference TRBV11-3 and TRBJ2-5, the full variable domain is EAGVVQSPRYKIIEKKQPVAFWCNPISGHNTLYWYLQNLGQGPELLIRYENEEAVDDSQLPKDRFSAERLKGVDSTLKIQPAELGDSAVYLCASSEGWETQYFGPGTRLLVL.

The V and J genes are TRBV6-1 and TRBJ2-1; TRBD2 agrees at 13 bases. J gave up 9 bases and V 3 bases, and 14 bases lay outside the gene matches. The CDR3 totals 18 residues. CDR1 is MNHNS and CDR2 is SASEGT in the germline V gene. CDR3 nucleotide sequence: TGTGCCAGCAGTGATTATTCCCAAGGGACTAGCGGGATGGTTGAGCAGTTCTTC. This translates into CASSDYSQGTSGMVEQFF.

V and J are TRBV27 and TRBJ2-5, with D possibly being TRBD1 or TRBD2 (6 bases each). Germline V gene lookup returns CDR1 MNHEY and CDR2 SMNVEV (reference sequence). V lost 0 bases to trimming and J lost 2 bases, with 10 bases between them. The CDR3 runs 15 residues. The CDR3 is CASSLSWGAQETQYF. CDR3 in DNA: TGTGCCAGCAGTTTATCGTGGGGGGCGCAAGAGACCCAGTACTTC.

V and J are TRBV28 and TRBJ2-3, with 11 nucleotides matching TRBD2. This CDR3 contains 16 residues. V was pared by 2 bases and J by 3 bases, with 4 bases of the junction left unmatched. Germline-derived CDR1 and CDR2 are MDHEN and SYDVKM. This chain's CDR3 is CASSLLLAGGTDTQYF. CDR3 coding DNA: TGTGCCAGCAGTTTACTGCTAGCGGGAGGAACAGATACGCAGTATTTT.

The rearrangement joins TRBV6-1 to TRBJ1-2; 8 bases are a match to TRBD1. This CDR3 spans 17 amino acids. Germline CDR1 is MNHNS and CDR2 is SASEGT. V lost 4 bases and J lost 3; bases outside the gene matches: 13. CDR3: CASSGTVDRGRHYGYTF. The DNA of the CDR3 is TGTGCCAGCAGTGGGACCGTTGACAGGGGCCGGCACTATGGCTACACCTTC.

The chain is built from TRBV27 and TRBJ2-7; D is perhaps TRBD2 (7 bases). V lost 5 bases and J lost 7, with 12 bases in between. The germline CDR1 and CDR2 sequences are MNHEY and SMNVEV (reference sequence). CDR3 length: 12 amino acids. CDR3 amino acids: CASSPEGGEQYF. DNA of the CDR3: TGTGCCAGCAGTCCCGAGGGGGGGGAGCAGTACTTC.

This clone was recorded only once. The rearrangement links TRBV2 to TRBJ2-5, with no clear D. This CDR3 is built from 15 residues. V shed 3 bases and J shed 5 bases, with 16 bases lying between them. Germline loops: CDR1 SNHLY, CDR2 FYNNEI. CDR3: CASSDVGTQGETQYF. DNA of the CDR3: TGTGCCAGCAGTGATGTAGGAACCCAAGGGGAGACCCAGTACTTC.

The chain is built from TRBV4-1 and TRBJ2-7, with 11 bases that match TRBD2. V shed 1 base and J 5 bases; nucleotides not matched to a gene: 4. The CDR3 contains 15 residues. Per germline, CDR1 MGHRA and CDR2 YSYEKL. CDR3 DNA: TGCGCCAGCAGCCAAGTAGCGGGAGGGTTCCACGAGCAGTACTTC. Its protein product is CASSQVAGGFHEQYF.

This chain connects TRBV27 to TRBJ1-4, with D maybe TRBD1 (6 bases). Trimming took 5 bases from V and 8 from J, leaving 27 bases between them. The CDR3 loop spans 18 amino acids. Germline V gene lookup returns CDR1 MNHEY and CDR2 SMNVEV (reference sequence). CDR3 bases: TGTGCCAGCAGTCAAAAACCGGGCTCCCGGGGGCCTATCGAAAAACTGTTTTTT. As protein: CASSQKPGSRGPIEKLFF.

This rearrangement joins TRBV5-5 to TRBJ2-5, with 8 bases fitting TRBD1. Trimming at V came to 3 bases and at J to 3 bases, leaving 1 base not matched to a gene. Germline assignment: CDR1 SGHKS and CDR2 YYEKEE (reference sequence). This CDR3 contains 13 residues. Written as DNA, the CDR3 is TGTGCCAGCAGCTCGACAGGGGAAGAGACCCAGTACTTC. Protein product: CASSSTGEETQYF.

V usage is TRBV27 and J usage is TRBJ2-1; perhaps TRBD1 as D (7 bases). This CDR3 spans 14 amino acids. The germline V gene encodes CDR1 MNHEY and CDR2 SMNVEV (reference sequence). The V and J ends lost 6 bases and 5 bases respectively, with 14 bases between them. CDR3 sequence: CASRTGTPNNEQFF. The CDR3 DNA is TGTGCCAGCAGGACAGGGACTCCAAACAATGAGCAGTTCTTC.

This chain uses TRBV28 with TRBJ2-1, with 10 positions matching TRBD2. After removal of 10 bases from V and 9 bases from J, the junction contained 18 bases not matched to a gene. The CDR3 has 16 amino acids. In germline, CDR1 is MDHEN, CDR2 SYDVKM. The CDR3 region has the DNA TGTGCCACCCTGAGGGCACGGCTAGCGGGAGAGGGTGAGCAGTTCTTC. It yields the protein CATLRARLAGEGEQFF.

The V gene is TRBV19, the J gene TRBJ1-2; D ambiguous. V was trimmed by 3 bases and J by 3 bases, leaving 14 bases between them. The CDR3 length is 15 residues. Germline CDR1 LNHDA, CDR2 SQIVND (reference sequence). The CDR3 sequence: CASSILPTGDYGYTF. In nucleotides, the CDR3 is TGTGCCAGTAGTATCCTCCCTACGGGCGACTATGGCTACACCTTC.

In regard to this clone: Distinct nucleotide sequences in the sample also encode this CDR3. The CDR3 DNA reads TGTGCCAGCTCACCAGGGACAAAATACGAGCAGTACTTC. Translating it yields CASSPGTKYEQYF. The rearrangement links TRBV18 to TRBJ2-7, with D perhaps TRBD1 (6 bases). Trimming cost V 2 bases and J 4 bases, with 9 bases left between them. This CDR3 region has 13 residues. CDR1 and CDR2 (germline): KGHSH, LQKENI.

The table lists this clone with a count of one. This chain connects TRBV10-3 to TRBJ2-7, with 8 bases aligning to TRBD2. CDR3 length: 15 residues. Germline loops: CDR1 ENHRY, CDR2 SYGVKD. The V segment lost 6 bases and the J segment 5 bases; nucleotides outside the gene matches: 12. The CDR3 here is CAIREGSGRLHEQYF. The CDR3 DNA is TGTGCCATCAGGGAAGGAAGCGGGAGACTCCACGAGCAGTACTTC.

The chain couples TRBV28 to TRBJ2-7; a weak D match, TRBD1 (5 bases). Germline V gives CDR1 MDHEN, CDR2 SYDVKM. This CDR3 is built from 15 residues. Trimming removed 2 bases at V and 5 bases at J, with 16 bases between. The CDR3 reads CASSLKGRGAHEQYF. Written as DNA, the CDR3 is TGTGCCAGCAGTTTAAAGGGGCGCGGAGCCCACGAGCAGTACTTC.

The chain couples TRBV4-1 to TRBJ2-5; 10 bases line up with TRBD2. From germline, CDR1 is MGHRA and CDR2 YSYEKL. The CDR3 has 16 residues. V trimming: 2 bases; J trimming: 5 bases; junction bases outside the gene matches: 8. CDR3 amino acids: CASSQSSGRAGETQYF. The CDR3 bases are TGCGCCAGCAGCCAATCGAGCGGGAGGGCCGGGGAGACCCAGTACTTC.

This clone was recorded only once. The rearrangement uses TRBV7-9 and TRBJ2-7, with 8 bases lining up with TRBD1. V shed 4 bases and J 0 bases; nucleotides not matched to a gene: 8. The CDR3 is 16 amino acids. Germline CDR1 SEHNR, CDR2 FQNEAQ (reference sequence). CDR3 in amino acids: CASSSDRGESSYEQYF. As DNA, the CDR3 is TGTGCCAGCAGCTCAGACAGGGGAGAAAGCTCCTACGAGCAGTACTTC.

This chain links TRBV28 with TRBJ2-7; TRBD2 is a possible D gene (6 bases). V shed 6 bases and J shed 5 bases, with 20 bases lying between them. Germline V gives CDR1 MDHEN, CDR2 SYDVKM. The CDR3 has 15 residues. The CDR3 DNA reads as TGTGCCAGCAGCGCTAATCCGGGGAGGAACGACGAGCAGTACTTC. This encodes CASSANPGRNDEQYF.